A single sample is the source of the 15 T cell receptor beta chains below, sequenced in a study of cytomegalovirus exposure and HLA in healthy donors. A multiplex PCR was run with 60 Vbeta primers and 13 Jbeta primers. TCRdb keeps only in-frame clones here, not all; method: immunoSEQ multiplex PCR. The table lists 100,000 to 150,000 clones, 84% of them singletons, with about 2.7% in the top ten. The sample consisted of PBMCs. The receptors were gathered from a woman between 18 and 30 years old in good health and CMV-seropositive.

This chain uses TRBV5-5 with TRBJ1-5; TRBD1 is a possible D gene (5 bases). The CDR3 runs to 18 residues. Looked up from germline, CDR1 is SGHKS and CDR2 is YYEKEE (reference sequence). Trimming cost V 4 bases and J 0 bases, with 20 bases left between them. In DNA form, the CDR3 reads TGTGCCAGCAGCCGGGGGGTAGAAGGTTTCCTTAGCAATCAGCCCCAGCATTTT. It codes for CASSRGVEGFLSNQPQHF.

The chain couples TRBV15 to TRBJ2-5; D may be TRBD1 (6 bases). The J call is doubtful: the DNA matches TRBJ2-7 better. Germline V gives CDR1 LNHNV, CDR2 YYDKDF (reference sequence). The CDR3 is 12 amino acids. In DNA form, the CDR3 reads TGTGCCACCGGGGGCCTTAATTACGAGCAGTACTTC. Residues: CATGGLNYEQYF.

The chain carries TRBV6-6 and TRBJ1-2, with 9 positions matching TRBD1. Germline trimming cut 5 bases from V and 4 bases from J; bases unmatched to any gene: 11. Germline V gives CDR1 MNHNY, CDR2 SVGAGI (reference sequence). The CDR3 is 16 residues long. CDR3 in DNA: TGTGCCAGCAGTCCCGAACAGGGGGCGCTGGGCTATGGCTACACCTTC. Translation: CASSPEQGALGYGYTF.

The J gene is TRBJ2-7, the V gene TRBV6-5; tentative D call: TRBD1 (5 bases). Trimming left V 2 bases short and J 5 bases short, with 13 bases between. The CDR3 extends over 14 amino acids. Germline lookup yields CDR1 MNHEY and CDR2 SVGAGI. The CDR3: CASSYTQGSHEQYF. DNA of the CDR3: TGTGCCAGCAGTTACACGCAGGGTTCTCACGAGCAGTACTTC.

The chain links TRBV6-6 to TRBJ1-5; D remains ambiguous. The CDR3 extends over 12 amino acids. V was trimmed by 7 bases and J by 4 bases, leaving 8 bases between them. Germline-derived CDR1 and CDR2 are MNHNY and SVGAGI (reference sequence). CDR3 coding DNA: TGTGCCAGCAACTTCCTTAATCAGCCCCAGCATTTT. It encodes CASNFLNQPQHF.

The chain has TRBV19 and TRBJ1-2; D is undetermined. V was cut by 7 bases and J by 4 bases, with 7 bases left in between. The CDR3 spans 11 residues. The germline V gene encodes CDR1 LNHDA and CDR2 SQIVND (reference sequence). The chain's CDR3 is CASMSGYGYTF. The CDR3 region has the DNA TGTGCCAGTATGTCAGGCTATGGCTACACCTTC.

The chain has TRBV27 and TRBJ1-6; D is possibly TRBD1 (5 bases). Germline V gene data show CDR1 as MNHEY and CDR2 as SMNVEV (reference sequence). V was trimmed by 3 bases and J by 1 base, leaving 10 bases between them. This CDR3 comprises 16 residues. The CDR3 sequence: CASSFAAGSYNSPLHF. Written as DNA, the CDR3 is TGTGCCAGCAGTTTTGCAGCAGGGTCCTATAATTCACCCCTCCACTTT.

This chain joins TRBV6-5 and TRBJ1-4, with D hard to call. Germline V gene sequence: CDR1 MNHEY, CDR2 SVGAGI. This CDR3 is 16 amino acids long. V lost 2 bases and J 5 bases, leaving 15 bases between the germline ends. In nucleotides, the CDR3 is TGTGCCAGCAGTTACGGTCTCACGAGTTTAAATGAAAAACTGTTTTTT. Encoded protein: CASSYGLTSLNEKLFF.

The chain has TRBV7-9 and TRBJ2-7; 11 nucleotides line up with TRBD1. Trimming removed 2 bases from V and 5 bases from J; junction bases left unmatched: 5. CDR3 length: 15 amino acids. The germline V gene has CDR1 SEHNR and CDR2 FQNEAQ (reference sequence). The CDR3 DNA sequence: TGTGCCAGCAGCTTATGGGGACAGGGGGGCCACGAGCAGTACTTC. Amino acid sequence: CASSLWGQGGHEQYF.

The rearrangement joins TRBV5-5 to TRBJ1-2; 8 nucleotides agree with TRBD1. Per germline, CDR1 SGHKS and CDR2 YYEKEE (reference sequence). With 5 bases clipped from V and 4 bases from J, the junction kept 13 bases outside the gene matches. The CDR3 extends over 16 amino acids. The CDR3 sequence is CASSSRQGASGYGYTF. The CDR3 DNA reads as TGTGCCAGCAGTTCTCGTCAGGGGGCGTCAGGCTATGGCTACACCTTC. The full variable domain, with the rest looked up from reference TRBV5-5 and TRBJ1-2, is DAGVTQSPTHLIKTRGQQVTLRCSPISGHKSVSWYQQVLGQGPQFIFQYYEKEERGRGNFPDRFSARQFPNYSSELNVNALLLGDSALYLCASSSRQGASGYGYTFGSGTRLTVV.

The V gene is TRBV27, the J gene TRBJ2-7; D ambiguous. CDR3 length equals 13 residues. V lost 3 bases, J lost 3 bases, and 9 bases lay in between. Germline assignment: CDR1 MNHEY and CDR2 SMNVEV (reference sequence). CDR3 nucleotides: TGTGCCAGCAGTTTGTTACAGAACTACGAGCAGTACTTC. Translated: CASSLLQNYEQYF.

This chain connects TRBV5-1 to TRBJ2-3, with TRBD2 as a possible D gene (6 bases). V was cut by 0 bases and J by 1 base, with 12 bases left in between. The CDR3 runs 16 residues. Germline V gives CDR1 SGHRS, CDR2 YFSETQ. In DNA form, the CDR3 reads TGCGCCAGCAGCTTGGAAGGAGGGAGTCGCACAGATACGCAGTATTTT. It is translated as CASSLEGGSRTDTQYF. Drawing the rest from reference TRBV5-1 and TRBJ2-3, the complete variable domain is KAGVTQTPRYLIKTRGQQVTLSCSPISGHRSVSWYQQTPGQGLQFLFEYFSETQRNKGNFPGRFSGRQFSNSRSEMNVSTLELGDSALYLCASSLEGGSRTDTQYFGPGTRLTVL.

The gene calls are TRBV19 and TRBJ2-1; 12 bases agree with TRBD2. Germline V lookup: CDR1 LNHDA, CDR2 SQIVND (reference sequence). The CDR3 is 15 residues long. V shed 8 bases, J shed 3 bases, and the junction held 5 bases outside the gene matches. CDR3 sequence: CASGTSGRFYNEQFF. CDR3 sequence (DNA): TGTGCCAGTGGGACTAGCGGGCGATTCTACAATGAGCAGTTCTTC. The full variable domain, its missing parts supplied by reference TRBV19 and TRBJ2-1, is DGGITQSPKYLFRKEGQNVTLSCEQNLNHDAMYWYRQDPGQGLRLIYYSQIVNDFQKGDIAEGYSVSREKKESFPLTVTSAQKNPTAFYLCASGTSGRFYNEQFFGPGTRLTVL.

The CDR3: CASSLGGASPGELFF. The CDR3, as DNA: TGTGCCAGCAGCTTAGGCGGGGCCTCACCTGGGGAGCTGTTTTTT. This chain uses TRBV7-2 with TRBJ2-2; TRBD2 might be the D (6 bases). Germline CDR1 SGHTA, CDR2 FQGNSA. V was trimmed by 1 base and J by 8 bases, leaving 14 bases between them. This CDR3 has 15 amino acids.

The rearrangement links TRBV6-1 to TRBJ2-5, with 10 bases matching TRBD2. V lost 6 bases and J lost 5; bases outside the gene matches: 6. Germline CDR1 MNHNS, CDR2 SASEGT. There are 14 residues in the CDR3. The CDR3 DNA reads TGTGCCAGCAGGCAAGCGGGGGGGCCGGAGACCCAGTACTTC. It translates to CASRQAGGPETQYF.